The sequence of this T cell receptor beta chain was determined in a study of shared clonotypes between healthy human individuals (dated by TCRdb to 2020 to 2021). About the study as a whole: The cohort included three men and a couple of women between 18 and 49 years of age. For each donor, CD4 naive and CD4 memory were each given three plates, CD8 naive was given two plates, and CD8 memory was given one plate. Blood TCR repertoires of roughly 5 healthy adults were deeply sequenced to estimate repertoire size and the extent of clonotype sharing between individuals. To increase sequencing depth and limit assay-specific biases, different laboratories used diverse techniques to prepare libraries and sequence TCR repertoires. Between about 0.8 and 9.5 billion PBMCs per donor were obtained by leukapheresis.

Summary of the overall study and its limitations: Clonotypes shared by all four sorted-subset donors showed higher generation probabilities than non-shared clonotypes. Incomplete sequencing was indicated by rarefaction of sorted-subset datasets, despite the large sequencing depth. Naive subsets generally had larger estimated clonotype richness than memory subsets. Sampling was restricted to blood, and TCR repertoires in tissues likely differ from the TCR repertoires found in blood. Roughly 5.2% of naive CD4, 3.5% of naive CD8, about 2.1% of memory CD4, and 0.35% to 0.4% of memory CD8 clonotypes were shared across several donors. Pairwise subsampling led to the expectation that sequencing depth would affect the degree of clonotype sharing among donors. The small number of donors limited the genetic and exposure-history diversity represented.

As for this clone: Its cognate antigen has yet to be identified. No much larger clone is present one base from it, and per-base qualities are unavailable.

Healthy HIV-negative adults with no recently reported acute infections or vaccinations were included as donors. Every donor was a Caucasian adult living in Nashville, Tennessee, USA. CD4+ T cells were enriched by magnetic negative selection; naive cells were then positively selected on CD45RA, and the negative fraction formed the memory subset. Blood was collected by leukapheresis, and PBMCs were isolated by Ficoll-Histopaque density gradient centrifugation and then cryopreserved in liquid nitrogen vapor phase. Analytical flow cytometry was used to check the purity and quantity of every magnetically sorted T cell population. From each sorted fraction, genomic DNA was isolated and quantified by UV absorbance on a Nanodrop 2000c. Based on the germline V gene, the CDR1 and CDR2 sequences are MNHEY and SVGAGI. Cut back by 4 bases and 8 bases, the V and J ends lie 6 bases apart. The CDR3 measures 11 amino acids from cysteine to phenylalanine. Kept here is only the CDR3 DNA, which spans 33 bases and is read in frame from base 1.

TCR CDR3 regions were amplified from genomic DNA by multiplex PCR using the deep immunoSEQ assay. Extracted genomic DNA from each cell subset was distributed evenly across all wells of several immunoSEQ 96-well plates, and each plate was treated as a replicate. For sorted subsets, approximately 190 ng of genomic DNA, equivalent to roughly 33,000 T cell genomes, went into each replicate PCR. Purified libraries were quantified with a Qubit 3.0 fluorometer, sized on a Bioanalyzer 2100, and re-quantified with the KAPA Library Quantification kit. Every immunoSEQ 96-well plate was sequenced on a dedicated single-read 150-cycle Illumina NextSeq 550 flow cell. From the authors' description of their analysis: Because only junctional sequences without quality scores were contained in the immunoSEQ output, filtering matching that applied to full-length reads could not be performed. Sequences were annotated with PyIR, a Python wrapper for IgBLAST v1.9, using IMGT germline references to assign V/J genes and CDR3. Any read was removed if the V/J assignment was weak (E-value above 1e-6), the CDR3 was missing, or the read contained stop codons, out-of-frame junctions, or ambiguous translated residues. V3J clonotypes were defined by identical inferred V gene, J gene, and CDR3 amino acid sequence. Percentage overlap between repertoires was computed as shared unique clonotypes divided by the size of the smaller repertoire. Richness of each repertoire was evaluated using RTK rarefaction, the Chao1 estimator, and Recon v2.1 estimates of unobserved clonotypes. OLGA was used to compute generation probabilities for all TCRbeta clonotypes that the gDNA method yielded from a few donors. This immuneACCESS table, as held by TCRdb, lists in-frame sequences with V and J called but not all clones. Of the missing ones, under half trace to an unresolved V gene in checked studies; the others have no known cause. That table is the source of V, J and clone size, and D and trimming were worked out from the DNA. The sample table holds around 2.5 million clones, of which 80% to 95% were seen once. The top ten hold 0.35% to 0.45% of the sample.

The receptor was isolated from a man younger than 35 in good health. Some clones in this sample may be carry-over from other donors' samples. The rearranged segments are TRBV6-5 and TRBJ1-3; the D segment cannot be called with confidence. The sequenced material came from naive CD4+ T cells from PBMCs. This sample's cell subset or site label indicates: CD45RA+ positively selected. Here the CDR3 is given as CASSFGDTIYF. The sequenced DNA: TGTGCCAGCAGTTTCGGAGACACCATATATTTT.